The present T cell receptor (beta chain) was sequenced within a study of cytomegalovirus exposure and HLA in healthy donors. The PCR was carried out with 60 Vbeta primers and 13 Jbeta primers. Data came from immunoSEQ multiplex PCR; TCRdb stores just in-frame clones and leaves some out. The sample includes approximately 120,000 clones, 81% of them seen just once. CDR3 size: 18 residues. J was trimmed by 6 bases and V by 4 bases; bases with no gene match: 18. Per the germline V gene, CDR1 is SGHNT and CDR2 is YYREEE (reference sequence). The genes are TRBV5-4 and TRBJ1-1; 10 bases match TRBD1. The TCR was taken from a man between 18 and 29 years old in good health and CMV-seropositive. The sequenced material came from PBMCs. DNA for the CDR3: TGTGCCAGCAGCGGACCGGGTCGGACAGGGGGTTTGATCGCTGAAGCTTTCTTT. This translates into CASSGPGRTGGLIAEAFF.